These 24 T cell receptor beta chains were all obtained from the same sample, sequenced in a study of T cell responses to AZD1222 COVID-19 vaccine. Libraries were prepared by immunoSEQ multiplex PCR; TCRdb keeps only in-frame clonotypes and omits some of them. The sample has roughly 150,000 clones; under 95% are singletons. Sequenced here: peripheral blood, sampled on day 0 of AZD1222 vaccination. These receptors all stem from an adult in good health.

This clone turned up a few times. This chain links TRBV5-4 with TRBJ2-7; perhaps D is TRBD1 or TRBD2 (6 bases each). CDR3 size: 15 residues. Germline V CDR1 and CDR2: SGHNT, YYREEE (reference sequence). The germline V and J ends were trimmed by 3 bases and 7 bases, with 20 bases remaining between them. In nucleotides, the CDR3 is TGTGCCAGCAGCTCTCCCTCCGGGGGCCGGGGGGAGCAGTACTTC. Amino acid sequence: CASSSPSGGRGEQYF.

This chain uses TRBV20-1 with TRBJ2-7, with D tentatively TRBD2 (6 bases). V was cut by 5 bases and J by 2 bases, with 7 bases left in between. Germline CDR1 is DFQATT and CDR2 is SNEGSKA (reference sequence). This CDR3 contains 11 residues. The CDR3 nucleotides read TGCAGTGCTGCGGGGACCTACGAGCAGTACTTC. Its translation is CSAAGTYEQYF.

The V and J genes are TRBV27 and TRBJ2-7, with D perhaps being TRBD1 or TRBD2 (5 bases each). The CDR3 runs to 15 residues. V was cut by 5 bases and J by 1 base, with 15 bases left in between. Germline values: CDR1 MNHEY, CDR2 SMNVEV (reference sequence). CDR3 sequence: CASSSLGTESYEQYF. DNA of the CDR3: TGTGCCAGCAGTAGCCTCGGGACGGAATCCTACGAGCAGTACTTC.

The chain combines TRBV7-9 with TRBJ2-5, with TRBD1 as a possible D gene (5 bases). V was cut by 6 bases and J by 3 bases, with 14 bases left in between. Per the germline V gene, CDR1 is SEHNR and CDR2 is FQNEAQ (reference sequence). The CDR3 totals 14 residues. The CDR3 DNA is TGTGCCAGCAGAAAAGTTGACAGAAAAGAGACCCAGTACTTC. It specifies CASRKVDRKETQYF.

This chain joins TRBV7-8 and TRBJ1-4; D remains unclear. This CDR3 region has 14 residues. Trimming took off 5 bases at V and 10 bases at J, with 17 bases between the two ends. Germline V gives CDR1 SGHVS, CDR2 FQNEAQ. CDR3 DNA sequence: TGTGCCAGCAGCCCCCGAGGAGGGATTGGAAAACTGTTTTTT. This sequence encodes CASSPRGGIGKLFF.

The chain combines TRBV5-1 with TRBJ2-1, with 11 positions matching TRBD2. The CDR3 is 15 residues long. In germline, CDR1 is SGHRS, CDR2 YFSETQ. The V and J ends lost 0 bases and 5 bases, in that order; junction bases with no gene match: 1. CDR3 residues: CASSLELAGDNEQFF. DNA of the CDR3: TGCGCCAGCAGCTTGGAACTAGCGGGGGACAATGAGCAGTTCTTC.

The chain has TRBV21-1 and TRBJ1-2. TRBV21-1 is a pseudogene segment. The CDR3 runs 19 residues. The CDR3 DNA reads as TGTGCCAGCAGCATTGGGGGGAGTCACATTTGGCCCGAAGGCTATGGCTACACCTTC. Its protein is CASSIGGSHIWPEGYGYTF.

The chain carries TRBV9 and TRBJ1-2; possibly TRBD1 for D (5 bases). From germline, CDR1 is SGDLS and CDR2 YYNGEE. CDR3 length equals 14 residues. With 0 bases removed from V and 7 bases from J, the gap between germline ends came to 13 bases. Here the CDR3 reads CASSVVTGLSGYTF. In nucleotides, the CDR3 is TGTGCCAGCAGCGTAGTAACAGGCCTTTCTGGCTACACCTTC.

V usage is TRBV3-1 (or the pseudogene TRBV3-2) and J usage is TRBJ2-1; D gene ambiguous. Germline V CDR1 and CDR2: LGHDT, YNNKEL (reference sequence). This CDR3 spans 14 amino acids. V gave up 1 base and J gave up 0 bases, with 4 bases separating them. The CDR3 loop is CASSQAPSYNEQFF. The CDR3 bases are TGTGCCAGCAGCCAAGCCCCCTCCTACAATGAGCAGTTCTTC.

J is TRBJ1-5 and V is TRBV4-1; 7 nucleotides line up with TRBD1. Germline V gene lookup returns CDR1 MGHRA and CDR2 YSYEKL. This CDR3 comprises 16 residues. The V gene end was trimmed by 4 bases and the J gene end by 2 bases; junction bases not matched to a gene: 8. CDR3 protein: CASSRAGGTGNQPQHF. In nucleotides, the CDR3 is TGCGCCAGCAGCCGCGCAGGGGGAACTGGCAATCAGCCCCAGCATTTT.

The DNA of the CDR3 is TGTGCCACCAGTGATTCCGTCCCGGGACAGGGGGCTTCCTCCTACAATGAGCAGTTCTTC. Amino acids: CATSDSVPGQGASSYNEQFF. The chain employs TRBV24-1 and TRBJ2-1; TRBD1 matches 12 bases. The CDR3 is 20 residues long. Losses at the gene ends were 2 bases for V and 0 bases for J; bases not matched to a gene: 10. From germline, CDR1 is KGHDR and CDR2 SFDVKD.

The chain recombines TRBV7-3 with TRBJ2-1; tentatively, D is TRBD2 (7 bases). The CDR3 runs 15 residues. Germline-derived CDR1 and CDR2 are SGHTA and FQGTGA. The germline V and J ends were trimmed by 4 bases and 2 bases, with 12 bases remaining between them. CDR3 nucleotides: TGTGCCAGCAGCTGGGCGGGGGCCACCTACAATGAGCAGTTCTTC. It is translated as CASSWAGATYNEQFF.

This clone showed up just a few times. The chain employs TRBV28 and TRBJ2-7; D gene ambiguous. The ends were cut back, 7 bases at V and 0 bases at J, with 10 bases in the middle. The CDR3 covers 13 residues. CDR1 and CDR2 (germline): MDHEN, SYDVKM. DNA for the CDR3: TGTGCCAGCACATCAGCGCTCTCCTACGAGCAGTACTTC. Protein: CASTSALSYEQYF.

V and J are TRBV2 and TRBJ1-2; unclear D gene. The V end was cut by 3 bases, the J end by 8 bases, with 10 bases between. The length of the CDR3 is 12 residues. Germline CDR1 reads SNHLY; CDR2 reads FYNNEI. The CDR3 nucleotides are TGTGCCAGCAGTGAGATGTGGGGAGGCTACACCTTC. Protein sequence: CASSEMWGGYTF.

The chain joins TRBV9 to TRBJ2-3, with D possibly being TRBD2 (6 bases). Germline V CDR1 and CDR2: SGDLS, YYNGEE. The CDR3 consists of 15 residues. With 2 bases removed from V and 5 bases from J, the gap between germline ends came to 15 bases. CDR3 sequence (DNA): TGTGCCAGCAGCGTTGGGGGGAGAGGGGAAGATACGCAGTATTTT. As protein: CASSVGGRGEDTQYF.

The chain links TRBV2 to TRBJ1-5; no definite D call. The CDR3 is 14 amino acids. V dropped 4 bases and J dropped 5 bases, with 12 bases sitting between them. CDR1 is SNHLY, CDR2 FYNNEI, per germline. This chain's CDR3 is CASSAGWPDQPQHF. The DNA of the CDR3 is TGTGCCAGCAGTGCTGGGTGGCCTGATCAGCCCCAGCATTTT.

The chain is built from TRBV5-1 and TRBJ2-5; 10 bases are shared with TRBD1. The CDR3 is 17 residues long. Germline CDR1 reads SGHRS; CDR2 reads YFSETQ. J lost 1 base, V lost 3 bases, and 9 bases had no gene match. The CDR3, as DNA: TGCGCCAGCAGCTCGTGGGACAGGGGACGGTTCCAAGAGACCCAGTACTTC. This translates into CASSSWDRGRFQETQYF.

The rearrangement links TRBV6-4 to TRBJ1-1; D is perhaps TRBD1 (6 bases). Germline CDR1 and CDR2: MRHNA and SNTAGT. V lost 6 bases and J lost 3, with 14 bases in between. The CDR3 totals 14 residues. CDR3 sequence (DNA): TGTGCCAGCAGCCTTGGGGGGGCGGACACTGAAGCTTTCTTT. Encoded protein: CASSLGGADTEAFF.

The CDR3 sequence: CASSLVQNSYGYTF. CDR3 DNA: TGTGCCAGCAGCTTAGTACAGAACTCCTATGGCTACACCTTC. This chain links TRBV5-8 with TRBJ1-2, with D uncertain. In germline, CDR1 is SGHTS, CDR2 YDEGEE. V lost 2 bases and J 4 bases, leaving 12 bases between the germline ends. The CDR3 sequence is 14 residues long.

This chain connects TRBV19 to TRBJ1-3; D is unresolved. Trimming shortened V by 5 bases and J by 2 bases, and 16 bases separated the two germline ends. CDR1 is LNHDA and CDR2 is SQIVND in the germline V gene (reference sequence). The CDR3 contains 16 residues. This chain's CDR3 is CASSLQGGDPGNTIYF. Written as DNA, the CDR3 is TGTGCCAGTAGTCTCCAAGGCGGGGATCCTGGAAACACCATATATTTT.

This clone was observed a single time. The chain is built from TRBV30 and TRBJ1-6; D may be TRBD1 (5 bases). CDR3 size: 14 residues. Germline CDR1 GTSNPN, CDR2 SVGIG (reference sequence). V was cut by 3 bases and J by 6 bases, with 12 bases left in between. CDR3 amino acids: CAWRLPGFNSPLHF. CDR3 nucleotide sequence: TGTGCCTGGAGGTTACCAGGGTTTAATTCACCCCTCCACTTT.

The V call is TRBV10-3, the J call TRBJ2-3; possible D gene TRBD1, 5 bases. The ends were cut back, 10 bases at V and 7 bases at J, with 27 bases in the middle. The CDR3 loop spans 16 amino acids. The germline V gene encodes CDR1 ENHRY and CDR2 SYGVKD. In DNA, the CDR3 is TGTGCCACCCGAGTTTCGGACCAGGGTGATTTATATACGCAGTATTTT. Residues: CATRVSDQGDLYTQYF.

This rearrangement joins TRBV28 to TRBJ1-2; D gene uncertain. Germline CDR1 MDHEN, CDR2 SYDVKM. The CDR3 is 12 amino acids. V lost 8 bases to trimming and J lost 2 bases, with 9 bases between them. CDR3 sequence reads: CASRRTNYGYTF. The CDR3 DNA reads as TGTGCCAGCCGACGGACGAACTATGGCTACACCTTC.

There are a few counts of this clone. This sequence joins TRBV10-3 and TRBJ1-5; D is ambiguous. The CDR3 covers 13 residues. Germline V gene lookup returns CDR1 ENHRY and CDR2 SYGVKD. Trimming pared 10 bases from V and 3 bases from J, leaving 13 bases between. Written as DNA, the CDR3 is TGTGCCACGAACCAAGAGTACAATCAGCCCCAGCATTTT. Translation: CATNQEYNQPQHF.